One TCR beta chain is described in this entry. The data are from a study of blood T cell repertoires in COVID-19. Whole-study context: The cDNA or gDNA used as material had been derived from T cells, B-cell-depleted T cells, or PBMCs.

Source study methods: Amplified reference gene primers provided the basis for estimating nucleated cell counts. The assay was immunoSEQ multiplex PCR, and TCRdb's table has in-frame clones only and misses some. V, J and clone size were drawn from that table, and D and trimming were deduced from the DNA. The sample lists about 190,000 clones; around 84% were seen once. Unmatched junction bases numbered 12, after V lost 3 bases and J lost 9 bases. The germline V gene encodes CDR1 GTSNPN and CDR2 SVGIG (reference sequence). The CDR3 has 14 residues. The specimen was peripheral blood. The chain couples TRBV30 to TRBJ1-1, with 8 bases that match TRBD1. The source of this sequence is a man in his forties with active or convalescent COVID-19. This CDR3 is CAWSLGQGIEKAFF. The CDR3 nucleotides are TGTGCCTGGAGCCTCGGACAGGGAATCGAGAAAGCTTTCTTT.